The 27 T cell receptor beta chains given below trace back to one sample, sequenced in a study of OX40 agonist ivuxolimab in advanced cancers. Clones were sequenced by immunoSEQ multiplex PCR, and TCRdb holds only the in-frame ones, with some missing. The sample lists 70,000 to 80,000 clones, roughly 85% occurring once. The specimen comprised CD4+ or CD8+ T cells sorted from blood, sampled in a trial of the OX40 agonist ivuxolimab. These receptors all stem from an adult with an advanced solid tumor such as melanoma, head and neck, liver or kidney cancer.

The chain links TRBV5-1 to TRBJ1-3; 7 bases align to TRBD1. Germline CDR1 is SGHRS and CDR2 is YFSETQ. The ends lost 0 bases at V and 2 bases at J; junction bases unmatched: 5. This CDR3 has 16 residues. DNA of the CDR3: TGCGCCAGCAGCTTGGACAGGGGCTTCACTGGAAACACCATATATTTT. This gives the protein CASSLDRGFTGNTIYF.

The chain combines TRBV5-1 with TRBJ2-5; no definite D call. The ends were cut back, 1 base at V and 1 base at J, with 11 bases in the middle. CDR1 is SGHRS, CDR2 YFSETQ, per germline. This CDR3 has 15 residues. This chain's CDR3 is CASSLFGRSQETQYF. DNA of the CDR3: TGCGCCAGCAGCTTGTTCGGCCGCTCCCAAGAGACCCAGTACTTC.

This chain uses TRBV7-9 with TRBJ2-1; D gene uncertain. Looked up from germline, CDR1 is SEHNR and CDR2 is FQNEAQ (reference sequence). The CDR3 is made up of 13 amino acids. V was trimmed by 1 base and J by 4 bases, leaving 5 bases between them. The CDR3 bases are TGTGCCAGCAGCTTAGACGGTTACAATGAGCAGTTCTTC. Translating gives CASSLDGYNEQFF.

DNA of the CDR3: TGTGCCAGCAGCTTGGATCAGGGCTATGGCTACACCTTC. Its protein product is CASSLDQGYGYTF. This rearrangement joins TRBV7-9 to TRBJ1-2, with D possibly TRBD1 on 5 matching bases. V was shortened by 3 bases and J by 4 bases, with 9 bases between the two germline ends. Germline lookup yields CDR1 SEHNR and CDR2 FQNEAQ (reference sequence). The CDR3 is 13 amino acids.

The chain uses TRBV6-6 and TRBJ1-4, with D tentatively TRBD1 (5 bases). V was clipped by 8 bases and J by 3 bases, with 16 bases between them. The CDR3 totals 15 residues. Germline V gives CDR1 MNHNY, CDR2 SVGAGI (reference sequence). CDR3 residues: CASGQPGQANEKLFF. The CDR3 DNA reads as TGTGCCAGCGGACAACCCGGACAAGCTAATGAAAAACTGTTTTTT.

This clone was seen a single time. V usage is TRBV13 and J usage is TRBJ2-2, with TRBD1 matching over 8 bases. Germline V gene data show CDR1 as PRHDT and CDR2 as FYEKMQ (reference sequence). The CDR3 consists of 15 residues. The trim removed 2 bases at V and 5 bases at J, leaving 4 bases unmatched. The CDR3 loop is CASSLPYRGTGELFF. The CDR3 nucleotides are TGTGCCAGCAGCTTACCCTACAGGGGGACCGGGGAGCTGTTTTTT.

V is TRBV28 and J is TRBJ2-5; 8 bases fit TRBD2. Matching the DNA end better, TRBJ2-7 makes the J call doubtful. Germline values: CDR1 MDHEN, CDR2 SYDVKM. This CDR3 contains 13 residues. The chain's CDR3 is CARRAGVRYEQYF. The CDR3 DNA reads TGTGCCAGAAGAGCGGGAGTTCGGTACGAGCAGTACTTC.

The V and J genes are TRBV10-1 and TRBJ2-1; D is undetermined. CDR1 WNHNN and CDR2 SYGVQD come from the germline V gene (reference sequence). V lost 3 bases and J 7 bases, leaving 7 bases between the germline ends. The CDR3 consists of 12 residues. CDR3 DNA sequence: TGCGCCAGCAGTGACCCTTGGAATGAGCAGTTCTTC. This encodes CASSDPWNEQFF.

On this clone itself: Other DNA variants within this sample encode the same CDR3. The chain recombines TRBV6-5 with TRBJ2-7; TRBD1 matches at 9 bases. Germline V gene lookup returns CDR1 MNHEY and CDR2 SVGAGI. This CDR3 has 14 amino acids. V shed 2 bases, J shed 2 bases, and the junction held 1 base outside the gene matches. The CDR3 loop reads CASSYGTGTYEQYF. The CDR3 DNA follows: TGTGCCAGCAGTTACGGGACAGGGACCTACGAGCAGTACTTC.

With respect to this clone: The sample holds other DNA sequences that translate to the same CDR3. The V call is TRBV5-1, the J call TRBJ2-3; 10 bases align to TRBD1. Germline values: CDR1 SGHRS, CDR2 YFSETQ. Trimming cost V 0 bases and J 1 base; bases outside gene matches: 2. The CDR3 sequence is 16 residues long. The CDR3 DNA sequence: TGCGCCAGCAGCTTGGCCGGGACAGGGGGCACAGATACGCAGTATTTT. This gives the protein CASSLAGTGGTDTQYF.

This clone appeared many times. The rearrangement joins TRBV7-2 to TRBJ1-1, with D perhaps TRBD1 (6 bases). This CDR3 region has 15 residues. Trimming took 1 base from V and 6 from J, leaving 15 bases between them. Germline V gene data show CDR1 as SGHTA and CDR2 as FQGNSA. CDR3 in DNA: TGTGCCAGCAGCTTAGTCCCGGGGGCAGGCGCTGAAGCTTTCTTT. Encoded protein: CASSLVPGAGAEAFF.

This clone was detected once. CDR3 protein: CASSALAGGPGQYF. As DNA, the CDR3 is TGCGCCAGCAGTGCTTTAGCGGGAGGGCCGGGGCAGTACTTC. The chain links TRBV10-2 to TRBJ2-7; 11 bases map to TRBD2. The germline gives CDR1 WSHSY, CDR2 SAAADI. The CDR3 extends over 14 amino acids. The V gene end was trimmed by 4 bases and the J gene end by 9 bases; junction bases not matched to a gene: 8.

The chain joins TRBV6-5 to TRBJ2-2; D might be TRBD2 (6 bases). CDR1 and CDR2 (germline): MNHEY, SVGAGI. Trimming pared 7 bases from V and 5 bases from J, leaving 11 bases between. The CDR3 runs to 13 residues. Here the CDR3 DNA reads TGTGCCAGCACTCCCGGGGGAACCGGGGAGCTGTTTTTT. Its translation is CASTPGGTGELFF.

The chain employs TRBV7-2 and TRBJ1-1; D unresolved. Germline V gives CDR1 SGHTA, CDR2 FQGNSA. V dropped 2 bases and J dropped 4 bases, with 11 bases sitting between them. This CDR3 has 14 amino acids. DNA of the CDR3: TGTGCCAGCAGCTTAAGGTCGCAGAGCACTGAAGCTTTCTTT. It is translated as CASSLRSQSTEAFF.

V usage is TRBV7-2 and J usage is TRBJ2-3, with a weak D call TRBD2 (5 bases). The V and J ends lost 5 bases and 0 bases respectively, with 12 bases between them. The CDR3 totals 15 residues. Germline-derived CDR1 and CDR2 are SGHTA and FQGNSA. CDR3 region: CASSLTRRSTDTQYF. In DNA form, the CDR3 reads TGTGCCAGCAGCCTTACTAGGAGAAGCACAGATACGCAGTATTTT. Complete variable domain (other parts from reference TRBV7-2 and TRBJ2-3): GAGVSQSPSNKVTEKGKDVELRCDPISGHTALYWYRQSLGQGLEFLIYFQGNSAPDKSGLPSDRFSAERTGGSVSTLTIQRTQQEDSAVYLCASSLTRRSTDTQYFGPGTRLTVL.

The rearrangement joins TRBV5-5 to TRBJ2-1, with a weak D call TRBD1 (6 bases). CDR3 length: 13 residues. Per germline, CDR1 SGHKS and CDR2 YYEKEE (reference sequence). Trimming removed 4 bases at V and 7 bases at J, with 12 bases between. CDR3 protein: CASSPTGLNEQFF. As DNA, the CDR3 is TGTGCCAGCAGCCCAACAGGGTTAAATGAGCAGTTCTTC.

The J gene is TRBJ2-1, the V gene TRBV6-5, with 10 bases identical to TRBD2. CDR1 and CDR2 from the germline V gene are MNHEY and SVGAGI. After removal of 6 bases from V and 1 base from J, the junction contained 3 bases not matched to a gene. CDR3 length: 15 amino acids. The CDR3 nucleotides are TGTGCCAGCAGCATAGCGGGGGGATCCTACAATGAGCAGTTCTTC. Its translation is CASSIAGGSYNEQFF.

This clone was seen a single time. J is TRBJ2-3 and V is TRBV5-1; TRBD2 matches at 11 bases. The germline gives CDR1 SGHRS, CDR2 YFSETQ. The CDR3 is made up of 15 amino acids. V lost 4 bases to trimming and J lost 5 bases; unmatched junction nucleotides: 6. The CDR3 nucleotides read TGCGCCAGCAGCACACAGGGACTAGCGGTAGATACGCAGTATTTT. Translating gives CASSTQGLAVDTQYF. Full variable domain (outside the CDR3, taken from reference TRBV5-1 and TRBJ2-3): KAGVTQTPRYLIKTRGQQVTLSCSPISGHRSVSWYQQTPGQGLQFLFEYFSETQRNKGNFPGRFSGRQFSNSRSEMNVSTLELGDSALYLCASSTQGLAVDTQYFGPGTRLTVL.

The CDR3 loop is CSVSDRGSTDTQYF. The CDR3 DNA sequence: TGCAGCGTTTCAGACAGGGGAAGCACAGATACGCAGTATTTT. The rearrangement joins TRBV29-1 to TRBJ2-3; the match to TRBD1 covers 8 bases. The CDR3 has 14 residues. Germline V CDR1 and CDR2: SQVTM, ANQGSEA. V trimming: 5 bases; J trimming: 0 bases; junction bases outside the gene matches: 4.

J is TRBJ1-2 and V is TRBV7-9; 8 nucleotides match TRBD1. CDR3 size: 15 residues. From germline, CDR1 is SEHNR and CDR2 FQNEAQ (reference sequence). The V and J ends lost 0 bases and 6 bases, in that order; junction bases with no gene match: 6. This chain's CDR3 is CASSLARTGLNGYTF. CDR3 in DNA: TGTGCCAGCAGCTTAGCGAGGACAGGGCTGAATGGCTACACCTTC.

This clone appeared a few times. An end of the junction does not agree with germline; a read error may underlie this. This chain connects TRBV7-9 to TRBJ2-1; D is undetermined. In germline, CDR1 is SEHNR, CDR2 FQNEAQ (reference sequence). The CDR3 has 13 amino acids. CDR3 in amino acids: CASNLLGYNEQFF. The CDR3 coding sequence is TGTGCCAGCAACTTACTCGGCTACAATGAGCAGTTCTTC.

J is TRBJ2-7 and V is TRBV29-1; 7 bases map to TRBD1. The CDR3 totals 12 residues. Germline loops: CDR1 SQVTM, CDR2 ANQGSEA. V lost 3 bases, J lost 4 bases, and 3 bases stayed unmatched. The CDR3 region has the DNA TGCAGCGTTGAGACAGGGAGATACGAGCAGTACTTC. It encodes CSVETGRYEQYF.

V is TRBV12-5 and J is TRBJ2-1; 13 bases map to TRBD2. There are 18 residues in the CDR3. The junction had 13 bases not matched to a gene; V was cut back by 6 bases and J by 5 bases. The germline V gene encodes CDR1 LGHNT and CDR2 FRNRAP. The CDR3: CASGRWTSGRWDHNEQFF. The CDR3 region has the DNA TGTGCTAGTGGCCGATGGACTAGCGGGAGATGGGATCACAATGAGCAGTTCTTC.

The rearrangement links TRBV19 to TRBJ1-5; 8 positions match TRBD1. The CDR3 is 14 amino acids. The germline CDR1 and CDR2 sequences are LNHDA and SQIVND (reference sequence). V gave up 8 bases and J gave up 3 bases; unmatched junction bases: 6. CDR3 bases: TGTGCCAGTCCACAGGGGGGGAACAATCAGCCCCAGCATTTT. This translates into CASPQGGNNQPQHF.

The V and J genes are TRBV7-2 and TRBJ1-2, with a possible D match to TRBD1 (5 bases). Germline V gene lookup returns CDR1 SGHTA and CDR2 FQGNSA. The length of the CDR3 is 13 residues. Trimming removed 5 bases from V and 4 bases from J, with 11 bases in between. The CDR3 DNA is TGTGCCAGCAGCAGGCAGGGTTCCTATGGCTACACCTTC. Residues: CASSRQGSYGYTF.

This clone has only one observation. The DNA of the CDR3 is TGTGCCAGCAGCCCAAGAGGACAAGGGGAATTCTACTATGGCTACACCTTC. Translated: CASSPRGQGEFYYGYTF. The rearrangement joins TRBV5-6 to TRBJ1-2; perhaps TRBD1 as D (5 bases). In germline, CDR1 is SGHDT, CDR2 YYEEEE. The CDR3 is 17 residues long. The V end was cut by 4 bases, the J end by 3 bases, with 22 bases between.

This chain joins TRBV6-6 and TRBJ2-3; 8 bases are a match to TRBD2. The CDR3 loop spans 14 amino acids. The V gene end was trimmed by 4 bases and the J gene end by 5 bases; junction bases not matched to a gene: 5. Germline V gene data show CDR1 as MNHNY and CDR2 as SVGAGI (reference sequence). The CDR3 loop reads CASSLGLAGDTQYF. CDR3 DNA: TGTGCCAGCAGTTTAGGGCTAGCGGGAGATACGCAGTATTTT.